The 21 T cell receptor beta chains in this list originate from one sample, sequenced in a study of CD8+CD57+ T cells in acquired aplastic anemia. Genomic DNA, the template, was used for profiling of the TCR beta VDJ and CDR3. TCRdb processed the reads anew with MiXCR; each CDR3 protein has one entry. This sample has roughly 280,000 distinct CDR3 sequences, with under 65% found just once. Individuals selected for sequencing had exhibited CD8+CD57+ cell expansion on flow cytometry. Sequences were obtained from sorted CD4+, CD8+, or CD8+CD57+ T cells (not recorded which) from PBMCs. The receptors derive from a human donor with aplastic anemia.

The V call is TRBV2, the J call TRBJ2-5; D call uncertain. V was clipped by 8 bases and J by 4 bases, with 14 bases between them. The germline CDR1 and CDR2 sequences are SNHLY and FYNNEI. This CDR3 spans 13 amino acids. CDR3 residues: CASVRSVSETQYF. The CDR3 nucleotides are TGTGCCAGCGTCAGGAGTGTCTCAGAGACCCAGTACTTC. Full variable domain (outside the CDR3, taken from reference TRBV2 and TRBJ2-5): EPEVTQTPSHQVTQMGQEVILRCVPISNHLYFYWYRQILGQKVEFLVSFYNNEISEKSEIFDDQFSVERPDGSNFTLKIRSTKLEDSAMYFCASVRSVSETQYFGPGTRLLVL.

This clonotype was recorded at least ten times. CDR3 protein: CASRREFSNQPQHF. Written as DNA, the CDR3 is TGTGCCAGTCGGAGGGAGTTCAGCAATCAGCCCCAGCATTTT. The gene calls are TRBV19 and TRBJ1-5; D unresolved. V lost 8 bases to trimming and J lost 1 base, with 12 bases between them. The germline V gene has CDR1 LNHDA and CDR2 SQIVND (reference sequence). The CDR3 extends over 14 amino acids. Full variable domain (remainder filled in from reference TRBV19 and TRBJ1-5): DGGITQSPKYLFRKEGQNVTLSCEQNLNHDAMYWYRQDPGQGLRLIYYSQIVNDFQKGDIAEGYSVSREKKESFPLTVTSAQKNPTAFYLCASRREFSNQPQHFGDGTRLSIL.

This clonotype was picked up a small number of times. The chain recombines TRBV7-9 with TRBJ2-7; D might be TRBD2 (5 bases). V was shortened by 4 bases and J by 3 bases, with 13 bases between the two germline ends. The CDR3 spans 14 residues. Germline lookup yields CDR1 SEHNR and CDR2 FQNEAQ (reference sequence). The CDR3 here is CASSSSRGNYEQYF. The CDR3 bases are TGTGCCAGCAGCTCCTCAAGAGGGAACTACGAGCAGTACTTC.

The chain uses TRBV2 and TRBJ2-3; D is perhaps TRBD2 (5 bases). This CDR3 has 14 amino acids. V lost 3 bases, J lost 6 bases, and 13 bases lay in between. From germline, CDR1 is SNHLY and CDR2 FYNNEI. The CDR3 sequence: CASSEKRPPDTQYF. DNA for the CDR3: TGTGCCAGCAGTGAGAAGCGGCCCCCGGATACGCAGTATTTT. The variable domain in full, with the rest retrieved from reference TRBV2 and TRBJ2-3, is EPEVTQTPSHQVTQMGQEVILRCVPISNHLYFYWYRQILGQKVEFLVSFYNNEISEKSEIFDDQFSVERPDGSNFTLKIRSTKLEDSAMYFCASSEKRPPDTQYFGPGTRLTVL.

This clonotype was observed a few times. This chain links TRBV10-3 with TRBJ2-7; perhaps TRBD2 as D (6 bases). The CDR3 runs 11 residues. Germline V gives CDR1 ENHRY, CDR2 SYGVKD. Deletions cut 8 bases from V and 6 bases from J, with 11 bases between. This CDR3 reads CAISWGVEQYF. CDR3 DNA: TGTGCCATCTCATGGGGGGTCGAGCAGTACTTC.

The chain has TRBV7-2 and TRBJ2-7; maybe TRBD1 (5 bases). The J call could be wrong; TRBJ2-1 is a better fit for the DNA end. This CDR3 has 15 amino acids. In germline, CDR1 is SGHTA, CDR2 FQGNSA. The CDR3 sequence is CASLRAFGSYNEQFF. CDR3 coding DNA: TGTGCCAGCCTCAGGGCGTTCGGGTCCTACAATGAGCAGTTCTTC.

The table lists this clonotype with many counts. The chain recombines TRBV9 with TRBJ1-4; 10 bases are shared with TRBD1. The junction had 4 bases not matched to a gene; V was cut back by 0 bases and J by 8 bases. The germline V gene encodes CDR1 SGDLS and CDR2 YYNGEE. There are 15 residues in the CDR3. In DNA form, the CDR3 reads TGTGCCAGCAGCGTAGTAGGGACAGGGGACGAAAAACTGTTTTTT. The encoded protein is CASSVVGTGDEKLFF.

Here the CDR3 reads CASSIGTSDVGSYEQYF. CDR3 nucleotide sequence: TGTGCCAGCAGCATCGGGACTAGCGACGTTGGGTCCTACGAGCAGTACTTC. The V gene is TRBV7-9, the J gene TRBJ2-7; 10 nucleotides match TRBD2. The CDR3 extends over 17 amino acids. The germline gives CDR1 SEHNR, CDR2 FQNEAQ (reference sequence). The V gene end was trimmed by 5 bases and the J gene end by 1 base; junction bases not matched to a gene: 11.

This clonotype appeared a single time. The rearrangement joins TRBV20-1 to TRBJ2-3; D possibly uses TRBD1 or TRBD2 (5 bases each). Trimming pared 0 bases from V and 11 bases from J, leaving 21 bases between. Germline V gene sequence: CDR1 DFQATT, CDR2 SNEGSKA (reference sequence). The CDR3 is made up of 15 amino acids. CDR3 nucleotide sequence: TGCAGTGCTAGAGATAACAGTGGGACCGGGACCCAGCAGTATTTT. This codes for CSARDNSGTGTQQYF.

This clonotype occurred many times. The V call is TRBV3-1, the J call TRBJ2-7, with 9 bases aligning to TRBD1. V trimming: 5 bases; J trimming: 4 bases; junction bases outside the gene matches: 6. From germline, CDR1 is LGHDT and CDR2 YNNKEL (reference sequence). The CDR3 extends over 14 amino acids. The CDR3 region has the DNA TGTGCCAGCAGCTACGGGACAGGGAGTTACGAGCAGTACTTC. It is translated as CASSYGTGSYEQYF.

Only a few counts were recorded for this clonotype. The chain carries TRBV24-1 and TRBJ1-2; D remains ambiguous. This CDR3 has 12 residues. Germline CDR1 KGHDR, CDR2 SFDVKD. Trimming removed 9 bases at V and 4 bases at J, with 11 bases between. CDR3 nucleotides: TGTGCCACCGGCACAGACCGCTATGGCTACACCTTC. Protein: CATGTDRYGYTF.

Ten or more counts support this clonotype. V gene TRBV3-1 combines with J gene TRBJ1-2; no firm D call. CDR1 is LGHDT, CDR2 YNNKEL, per germline (reference sequence). The CDR3 runs to 14 residues. The V end was cut by 4 bases, the J end by 1 base, with 10 bases between. The CDR3 nucleotides read TGTGCCAGCAGCCTCAACGGGGTTAACTATGGCTACACCTTC. Translation: CASSLNGVNYGYTF.

This clonotype was observed at least ten times. The chain recombines TRBV5-1 with TRBJ1-4; D is undetermined. Trimming pared 0 bases from V and 6 bases from J, leaving 12 bases between. The CDR3 loop spans 15 amino acids. The germline V gene encodes CDR1 SGHRS and CDR2 YFSETQ. For the CDR3, the DNA is TGCGCCAGCAGCTTGGAAGGCCGGGGAGATGAAAAACTGTTTTTT. Translating gives CASSLEGRGDEKLFF.

In regard to this clonotype: One end of the junction varies from germline; a read error may be responsible. V gene TRBV7-3 combines with J gene TRBJ2-7, with 7 bases aligning to TRBD1. The CDR3 loop spans 13 amino acids. CDR1 is SGHTA and CDR2 is FQGTGA in the germline V gene. The DNA of the CDR3 is TGTACCAGCAGCTTGGGACAGAACTACGAGCAGCACTTC. Translated, it gives CTSSLGQNYEQHF.

In this sample, this clonotype turned up many times. The rearrangement links TRBV29-1 to TRBJ2-2, with D possibly TRBD1 on 5 matching bases. V was trimmed by 4 bases and J by 2 bases, leaving 8 bases between them. CDR3 length: 13 amino acids. From germline, CDR1 is SQVTM and CDR2 ANQGSEA. CDR3 protein: CSVGTQNTGELFF. The CDR3 coding sequence is TGCAGCGTTGGGACACAAAACACCGGGGAGCTGTTTTTT.

With respect to this clonotype: This sequence may be a read error, since a much larger clone differs from it by one base. The chain combines TRBV24-1 with TRBJ2-5; D not certain. The CDR3 is made up of 15 amino acids. The germline V gene encodes CDR1 KGHDR and CDR2 SFDVKD. The chain's CDR3 is CAASDSMAPEETQYF. Written as DNA, the CDR3 is TGTGCCGCCAGTGATTCAATGGCTCCAGAAGAGACCCAGTACTTC.

Only a few counts were recorded for this clonotype. V is TRBV7-9 and J is TRBJ2-3; a possible D gene is TRBD2 (6 bases). Trimming stripped 8 bases from V and 6 bases from J, with 9 bases between. Germline V lookup: CDR1 SEHNR, CDR2 FQNEAQ (reference sequence). The CDR3 runs 11 residues. CDR3 DNA: TGTGCCAGCGGGGGGACCGATACGCAGTATTTT. Its translation: CASGGTDTQYF.

As to this clonotype: This may arise from a read error, as a much more abundant clone is one base away. The CDR3 loop reads CSARKTGEWEAQYF. DNA for the CDR3: TGCAGTGCTAGAAAGACAGGGGAATGGGAGGCCCAGTACTTC. This chain connects TRBV20-1 to TRBJ2-5, with TRBD1 identical over 8 bases. The germline gives CDR1 DFQATT, CDR2 SNEGSKA (reference sequence). The CDR3 runs to 14 residues. V shed 2 bases and J 9 bases; nucleotides not matched to a gene: 11.

This clonotype was observed at least ten times. V usage is TRBV3-1 and J usage is TRBJ2-2; possibly TRBD1 for D (7 bases). Germline-derived CDR1 and CDR2 are LGHDT and YNNKEL (reference sequence). The CDR3 loop spans 15 amino acids. V was clipped by 3 bases and J by 5 bases, with 13 bases between them. CDR3 sequence: CASSQGGQVTGELFF. In DNA, the CDR3 is TGTGCCAGCAGCCAGGGAGGACAGGTAACCGGGGAGCTGTTTTTT.

A note on this clonotype: The final CDR3 position lacks the conserved phenylalanine or tryptophan, pointing to a likely read error. The chain carries TRBV7-8 and TRBJ2-7; tentative D call: TRBD2 (5 bases). CDR1 is SGHVS, CDR2 FQNEAQ, per germline. Trimming removed 4 bases from V and 2 bases from J, with 15 bases in between. CDR3 length equals 15 residues. The CDR3 reads CASSSTGENPYEQYH. The CDR3 coding sequence is TGTGCCAGCAGCTCGACTGGGGAGAACCCCTACGAGCAGTACCAC.

Worth noting for this clonotype: One junction end does not reproduce the germline sequence, and a read error may be involved. This chain connects TRBV24-1 to TRBJ2-1, with no clear D. This CDR3 has 9 amino acids. Germline V gene sequence: CDR1 KGHDR, CDR2 SFDVKD. The CDR3 nucleotides read TGTCCCACCTACAATGAGCAGTTCTTC. This encodes CPTYNEQFF.